This TCR beta chain was identified during a study of tumor and adjacent non-tumor tissue in lung cancer. CDR1 and CDR2 (germline): DFQATT, SNEGSKA (reference sequence). With 4 bases clipped from V and 3 bases from J, the junction kept 10 bases outside the gene matches. This CDR3 contains 15 residues. This clonotype was recorded only once. Its target is not known. This is likely a read error, given that the CDR3 carries no conserved phenylalanine or tryptophan at its end. This sample's RNA came from whole unsorted tissue. Distant lung tissue was collected more than 3 cm away from the tumor edge. TCRbeta libraries were built with three rounds of nested PCR, modified from ARM-PCR. TCRdb processed the multiplex PCR reads anew with MiXCR; each CDR3 protein has one entry. The sample records about 100,000 distinct CDR3 sequences, around three fifths being singletons. Findings and limits, study-wide: Compared with tumor, normal lung showed significantly lower TCR diversity.

This sequence was found in a man aged 25 to 40 with non-small cell lung cancer. The sequenced material came from distant non-tumor lung tissue. This chain connects TRBV20-1 to TRBJ2-3, with 7 bases identical to TRBD2. CDR3 loop: CSANLGAGRTDTQYL. Here the CDR3 DNA reads TGCAGTGCTAACTTGGGAGCGGGAAGGACAGATACGCAGTATCTC.